This is a list of T cell receptor beta chains from one sample in a study of T cell changes during pregnancy in multiple sclerosis. Method: immunoSEQ multiplex PCR; TCRdb's copy keeps in-frame clones and lacks some. The table includes 48,000 or so clones, 88% detected once. This material consisted of CD4+ T cells from peripheral blood mononuclear cells, taken in the second trimester of pregnancy. The origin of the receptors is a female donor with multiple sclerosis, enrolled in a pregnancy study. Both conserved end residues are part of each CDR3. A D gene is named only where the DNA matches it firmly. Where a row states a size, it is once, few, many or the class of an expanded clone; other rows omit it.

D	size	J	V	CDR3	DNA
.	.	TRBJ2-3	TRBV5-1	CASSSAGLYTDTQYF	TGCGCCAGCAGCTCCGCCGGACTCTACACAGATACGCAGTATTTT
.	.	TRBJ1-3	TRBV7-9	CASSLESTSGNTIYF	TGTGCCAGCAGCTTGGAGAGCACTTCTGGAAACACCATATATTTT
TRBD2	.	TRBJ2-1	TRBV7-2	CASSYQQGTSGHNEQFF	TGTGCCAGCAGTTACCAACAAGGGACTAGCGGTCACAATGAGCAGTTCTTC
.	.	TRBJ2-7	TRBV2	CASSGTELIEYEQYF	TGTGCCAGCAGTGGTACGGAGTTGATAGAGTACGAGCAGTACTTC
TRBD1	.	TRBJ2-2	TRBV7-2	CASERVQGQDTGELFF	TGTGCCAGCGAACGGGTACAGGGGCAGGACACCGGGGAGCTGTTTTTT
.	.	TRBJ1-1	TRBV27	CASSINRVVNTEAFF	TGTGCCAGCAGTATAAACAGGGTGGTGAACACTGAAGCTTTCTTT
.	once	TRBJ2-7	TRBV7-2	CASSFETEPSYEQYF	TGTGCCAGCAGCTTTGAGACAGAACCCTCCTACGAGCAGTACTTC
.	.	TRBJ2-5	TRBV18	CASSPGTKSQETQYF	TGTGCCAGCTCACCCGGGACAAAGTCCCAAGAGACCCAGTACTTC
.	.	TRBJ2-3	TRBV6-5	CASPREPSTDTQYF	TGTGCCAGCCCCCGGGAGCCTAGCACAGATACGCAGTATTTT
TRBD2	once	TRBJ2-7	TRBV5-1	CASSPGLAGIYEQYF	TGCGCCAGCAGCCCCGGACTAGCGGGGATCTACGAGCAGTACTTC
.	.	TRBJ1-1	TRBV11-2	CASSLAGVEAFF	TGTGCCAGCAGCCTCGCCGGGGTAGAGGCTTTCTTT
TRBD2	.	TRBJ2-1	TRBV5-1	CASSSGVAGGHNEQFF	TGCGCCAGCAGCTCGGGGGTAGCGGGAGGGCACAATGAGCAGTTCTTC
TRBD1	.	TRBJ1-3	TRBV18	CASSPLEGAGNTIYF	TGTGCCAGCTCACCACTTGAGGGGGCAGGGAACACCATATATTTT
TRBD2	.	TRBJ2-3	TRBV4-2	CASSPRASGRATDTQYF	TGTGCCAGCAGCCCTCGGGCTAGCGGGAGAGCCACAGATACGCAGTATTTT
.	.	TRBJ2-1	TRBV5-4	CASSPGLAMYNEQFF	TGTGCCAGCAGCCCAGGGCTAGCGATGTACAATGAGCAGTTCTTC
.	.	TRBJ2-6	TRBV28	CASSLFPQSGANVLTF	TGTGCCAGCAGTTTGTTCCCGCAGTCTGGGGCCAACGTCCTGACTTTC
TRBD1	.	TRBJ1-2	TRBV5-6	CASSRGTELVTF	TGTGCCAGCAGCCGCGGGACAGAGCTTGTGACCTTC
.	.	TRBJ2-7	TRBV21-1	CASTPYGQASGEQYF	TGTGCCAGCACCCCATATGGACAGGCCTCCGGCGAGCAGTACTTC
TRBD1	.	TRBJ1-3	TRBV6-1	CASKLGQENTIYF	TGTGCCAGCAAGTTGGGACAGGAGAACACCATATATTTT
TRBD1	.	TRBJ1-1	TRBV19	CAVRQGDTEAFF	TGTGCCGTGCGACAGGGAGACACTGAAGCTTTCTTT